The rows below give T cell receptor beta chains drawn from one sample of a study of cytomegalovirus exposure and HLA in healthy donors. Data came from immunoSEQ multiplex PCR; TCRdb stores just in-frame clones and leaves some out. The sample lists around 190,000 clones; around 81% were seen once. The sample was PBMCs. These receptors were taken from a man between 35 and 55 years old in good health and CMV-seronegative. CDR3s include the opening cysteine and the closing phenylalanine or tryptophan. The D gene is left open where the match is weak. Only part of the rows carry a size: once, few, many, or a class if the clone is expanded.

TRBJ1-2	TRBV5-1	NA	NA	TGCGCCAGCTCACAGGACCCCGGGGGAAGCTATGGCTACACCTTC	CASSQDPGGSYGYTF
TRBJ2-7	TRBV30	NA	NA	TGTGCCTGGGGGGTCGGGCAGGGCTACGAGCAGTACTTC	CAWGVGQGYEQYF
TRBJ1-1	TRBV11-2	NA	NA	TGTGCCAGCAGCTTAGATCTGAGACAGGACAAAGCTTTCTTT	CASSLDLRQDKAFF
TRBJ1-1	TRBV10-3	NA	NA	TGTGCCATCAGTACAGGGTTTAGGGTGAACACTGAAGCTTTCTTT	CAISTGFRVNTEAFF
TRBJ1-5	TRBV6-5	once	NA	TGTGCCAGCAGTTACTCGAGACAGAATCAGCCCCAGCATTTT	CASSYSRQNQPQHF
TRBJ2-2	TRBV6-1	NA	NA	TGTGCCAGCAGTGAAAGGGGAACCCCCGGCACCGGGGAGCTGTTTTTT	CASSERGTPGTGELFF
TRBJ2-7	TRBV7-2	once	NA	TGTGCCAGCAGCCCTCAATCGGGGGACCGCGAGCAGTACTTC	CASSPQSGDREQYF
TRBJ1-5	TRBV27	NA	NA	TGTGCCACCAGTCCACATGGGACAATTGGCAATCAGCCCCAGCATTTT	CATSPHGTIGNQPQHF
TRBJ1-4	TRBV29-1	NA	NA	TGCAGCGTTGATGCAGGCATAAATGAAAAACTGTTTTTT	CSVDAGINEKLFF
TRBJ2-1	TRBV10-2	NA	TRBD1	TGCGCCAGCAGGGACAGGGTAGATGAGCAGTTCTTC	CASRDRVDEQFF
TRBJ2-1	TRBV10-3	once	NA	TGTGCCATCAGTGAGTCCAGGGAGCAGTTCTTC	CAISESREQFF
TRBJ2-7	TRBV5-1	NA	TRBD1	TGCGCCAGCAGCTTGGAGGGGGCTGGCGAGCAGTACTTC	CASSLEGAGEQYF
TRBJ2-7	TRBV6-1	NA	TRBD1	TGTGCCAGCAGGGAACCGGGACAGGGCTACGAGCAGTACTTC	CASREPGQGYEQYF
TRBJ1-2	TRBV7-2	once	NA	TGTGCCAGCACCCCGACACCGATATATGGCTACACCTTC	CASTPTPIYGYTF
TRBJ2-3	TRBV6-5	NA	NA	TGTGCCAGCAGTTACTCGGCATACAACACAGATACGCAGTATTTT	CASSYSAYNTDTQYF
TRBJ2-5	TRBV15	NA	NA	TGTGCCACCTGTAGGGGGTACCAAGAGACCCAGTACTTC	CATCRGYQETQYF
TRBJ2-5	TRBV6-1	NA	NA	TGTGCCAGCACCCTGACAGCCCTTCACCGGTACTTC	CASTLTALHRYF
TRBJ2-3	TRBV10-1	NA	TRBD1	TGCGCCAGCAGTGAGTCTCACAGGGGAAGGGATACGCAGTATTTT	CASSESHRGRDTQYF
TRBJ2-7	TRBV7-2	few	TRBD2	TGTGCCAGCAGCTCCTCGACTAGCGGGGGTTACGAGCAGTACTTC	CASSSSTSGGYEQYF
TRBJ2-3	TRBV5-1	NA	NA	TGCGCCAGCAGCTTGGTAGAGAGGTCGAGAGATACGCAGTATTTT	CASSLVERSRDTQYF
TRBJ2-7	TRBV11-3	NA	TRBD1	TGTGCCAGCAGCTTCGCAACCGGACAGGGAAGCTCCTACGAGCAGTACTTC	CASSFATGQGSSYEQYF
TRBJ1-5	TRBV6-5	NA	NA	TGTGCCAGCAGCCTACGGGGGGGCAATCAGCCCCAGCATTTT	CASSLRGGNQPQHF
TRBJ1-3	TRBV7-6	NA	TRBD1	TGTGCCAGCAGCTTGGACAGGAGCTCTGGAAACACCATATATTTT	CASSLDRSSGNTIYF
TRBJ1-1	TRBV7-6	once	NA	TGTGCCAGCAGCTTAGACAGTAGAACTGAAGCTTTCTTT	CASSLDSRTEAFF
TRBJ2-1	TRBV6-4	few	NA	TGTGCCAGCAGTGACTCAAACAATGGTGAGCAGTTCTTC	CASSDSNNGEQFF
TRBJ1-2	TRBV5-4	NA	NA	TGTGCCAGCAGCTTGGGCTCAATTGGGACTCCTAACTATGGCTACACCTTC	CASSLGSIGTPNYGYTF
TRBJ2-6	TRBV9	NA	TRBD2	TGTGCCAGCAGCACGGGACTAGCGGGGCGCTCTGGGGCCAACGTCCTGACTTTC	CASSTGLAGRSGANVLTF
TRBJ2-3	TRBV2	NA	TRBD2	TGTGCCAGCAGTAGTAGCGGGGGAGGAGATACGCAGTATTTT	CASSSSGGGDTQYF
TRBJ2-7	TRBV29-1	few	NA	TGCAGCGCGTTTACCACCGCGGAGGGGACCTACGAGCAGTACTTC	CSAFTTAEGTYEQYF
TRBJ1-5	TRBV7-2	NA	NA	TGTGCCAGCAGCTTAGTCGGGACTTTTCGGGATCAGCCCCAGCATTTT	CASSLVGTFRDQPQHF
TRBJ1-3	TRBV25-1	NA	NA	TGTGCCAGCAGGAGACACTCTGGAAACACCATATATTTT	CASRRHSGNTIYF
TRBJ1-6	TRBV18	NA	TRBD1	TGTGCCAGCTCACCGGGACAGGGAGACATTTCACCCCTCCACTTT	CASSPGQGDISPLHF
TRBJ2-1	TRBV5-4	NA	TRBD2	TGTGCCAGCAGCTTGTGGGTTAGCGGGAGTTACAATGAGCAGTTCTTC	CASSLWVSGSYNEQFF
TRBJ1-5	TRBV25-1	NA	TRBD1	TGTGCCAGCAGTTGGCAGGGGGCTACTCAGCCCCAGCATTTT	CASSWQGATQPQHF
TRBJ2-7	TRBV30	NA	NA	TGTGCCTGGAGTCCAACTCAATACGAGCAGTACTTC	CAWSPTQYEQYF
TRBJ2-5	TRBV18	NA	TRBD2	TGTGCCAGCTCACCTGAAATAGCGGGAGGGCTCGGACAAGAGACCCAGTACTTC	CASSPEIAGGLGQETQYF
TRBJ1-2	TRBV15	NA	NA	TGTGCCACCAGCAGAGATGGGAGCTACTATGGCTACACCTTC	CATSRDGSYYGYTF
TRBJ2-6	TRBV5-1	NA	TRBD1	TGCGCCAGCAGCTTTTCCGGGACAGGGGTTCACTCTGGGGCCAACGTCCTGACTTTC	CASSFSGTGVHSGANVLTF
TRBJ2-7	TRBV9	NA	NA	TGTGCCAGCAGCTCAGGGTCCGACGAGCAGTACTTC	CASSSGSDEQYF
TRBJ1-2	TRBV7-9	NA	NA	TGTGCCAGCAGCCTACTCCGTTATGGCTACACCTTC	CASSLLRYGYTF
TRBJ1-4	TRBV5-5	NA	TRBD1	TGTGCCAGCAGCTTTACAGGGGTGGATGAAAAACTGTTTTTT	CASSFTGVDEKLFF
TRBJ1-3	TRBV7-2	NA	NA	TGTGCCAGCAGCTTCGACAGCGGAAACACCATATATTTT	CASSFDSGNTIYF
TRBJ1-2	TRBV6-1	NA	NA	TGTGCCAGCAGTGAAGCAAGGTGGGGGGTAACAGTATATGGCTACACCTTC	CASSEARWGVTVYGYTF
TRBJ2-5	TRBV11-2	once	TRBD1	TGTGCCAGCAGCTTTGGGACAGGGGGGGAGACCCAGTACTTC	CASSFGTGGETQYF
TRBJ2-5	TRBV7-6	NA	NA	TGTGCCAGCAGCTTAATAGATGTCCAAGAGACCCAGTACTTC	CASSLIDVQETQYF
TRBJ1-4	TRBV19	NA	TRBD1	TGTGCCAGTAGTTCCACAGGGGATCGCGAAAAACTGTTTTTT	CASSSTGDREKLFF
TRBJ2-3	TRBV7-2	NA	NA	TGTGCCAGCAGCCCGACGGGGGGCACAGATACGCAGTATTTT	CASSPTGGTDTQYF
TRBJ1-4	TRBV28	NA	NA	TGTGCCAGCAGTTTATCCCGTCCACTGGAACTGTTTTTT	CASSLSRPLELFF